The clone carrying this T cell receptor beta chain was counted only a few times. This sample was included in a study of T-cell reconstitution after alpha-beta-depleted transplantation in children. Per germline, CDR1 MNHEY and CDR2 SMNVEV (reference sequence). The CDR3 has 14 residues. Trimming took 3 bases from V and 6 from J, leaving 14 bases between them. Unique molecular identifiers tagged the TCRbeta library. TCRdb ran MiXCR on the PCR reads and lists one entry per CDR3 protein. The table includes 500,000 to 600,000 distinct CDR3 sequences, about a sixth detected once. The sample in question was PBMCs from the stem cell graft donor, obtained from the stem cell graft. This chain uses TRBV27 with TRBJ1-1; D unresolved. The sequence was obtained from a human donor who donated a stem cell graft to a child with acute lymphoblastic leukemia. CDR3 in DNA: TGTGCCAGCAGTTTGGTAGGTGGTGTAGCTGAAGCTTTCTTT. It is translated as CASSLVGGVAEAFF.